The 5 T cell receptor beta chains below come from one sample, sequenced in a study of cytomegalovirus exposure and HLA in healthy donors. This PCR relied on a set of 60 Vbeta primers and 13 Jbeta primers. This table comes from immunoSEQ multiplex PCR, and its TCRdb copy is limited to in-frame clones, with some not included. The sample holds some 160,000 clones, about 85% seen once. Sequencing was performed on PBMCs. The receptors were sampled from a man between 25 and 39 years old in good health and CMV-seropositive.

The CDR3 loop reads CASSFDSSETQYF. The CDR3 nucleotides are TGTGCCAGCAGCTTTGACAGTTCAGAGACCCAGTACTTC. The chain uses TRBV9 and TRBJ2-5; tentative D call: TRBD1 (5 bases). Germline V gene lookup returns CDR1 SGDLS and CDR2 YYNGEE. CDR3 length: 13 residues. Trimming stripped 4 bases from V and 4 bases from J, with 11 bases between.

This chain uses TRBV7-9 with TRBJ2-3; weak D call: TRBD2 (5 bases). V gave up 5 bases and J gave up 1 base, with 7 bases separating them. The germline V gene encodes CDR1 SEHNR and CDR2 FQNEAQ (reference sequence). This CDR3 is 13 amino acids long. The CDR3 DNA follows: TGTGCCAGCAGCCCCGGGGGCACAGATACGCAGTATTTT. It yields the protein CASSPGGTDTQYF.

The chain joins TRBV7-8 to TRBJ2-6; D might be TRBD1 (6 bases). The V end was cut by 8 bases, the J end by 2 bases, with 16 bases between. This CDR3 is 16 amino acids long. CDR1 SGHVS and CDR2 FQNEAQ come from the germline V gene. CDR3 in amino acids: CASRRSGDPGANVLTF. The DNA of the CDR3 is TGTGCCAGCCGCCGATCAGGGGATCCTGGGGCCAACGTCCTGACTTTC.

The rearrangement links TRBV14 to TRBJ2-1; a possible D gene is TRBD1 (6 bases). The germline V gene has CDR1 SGHDN and CDR2 FVKESK. Trimming removed 1 base from V and 2 bases from J, with 9 bases in between. The CDR3 extends over 15 amino acids. Here the CDR3 DNA reads TGTGCCAGCAGCCAAGTTGGGACACCCTACAATGAGCAGTTCTTC. Amino acids: CASSQVGTPYNEQFF.

This clone has just one count. The CDR3 DNA follows: TGTGCCAGCAGACAGGGCGCAGGCACAGATACGCAGTATTTT. Its protein product is CASRQGAGTDTQYF. The chain uses TRBV2 and TRBJ2-3, with D perhaps TRBD1 (6 bases). The CDR3 extends over 14 amino acids. V was shortened by 6 bases and J by 1 base, with 11 bases between the two germline ends. The germline CDR1 and CDR2 sequences are SNHLY and FYNNEI.